This T cell receptor (beta chain) was documented in a study of neoadjuvant anti-PD-1 for oral cavity cancer (dated by TCRdb to the early 2020s). With regard to the full study: Before undergoing curative-intent surgical resection, most patients got three to four biweekly nivolumab doses at 3 mg/kg. There were more than 10 patients in the parent correlative cohort, and the response rate was 33%. For patients who did not progress, a fourth nivolumab dose was given around day 43, followed by definitive surgical resection on days 50-56. Patients with complete response, partial response or stable disease by RECIST 1.1 were defined as responders, whereas patients with progression were defined as non-responders.

Remarks on this clone: Its binding antigen is unknown. Within one base of it there is no much larger clone, and no base qualities were kept.

The germline V gene specifies SGHRS as CDR1 and YFSETQ as CDR2. Trimming accounts for 4 bases at V and 8 bases at J, while the number of junction bases matched to no gene is 12. The CDR3 has 15 amino acids, counting the end cysteine and phenylalanine. Only the CDR3 part of the read is kept: 45 bases, read in frame from the first base. PBMC libraries used mostly 450 to 500 ng of input genomic DNA for deep sequencing, with six replicates per sample. The immunoSEQ hsTCRbeta kit was used to prepare TCRbeta libraries, following the manufacturer's instructions. The finished libraries were brought together in one pool at about 2.8 nM, which was then read using an Illumina NovaSeq 6000 S4 flow cell. On the study's bioinformatics: Raw data preprocessing and quality control were performed with the immunoSEQ Analyzer. The analysis was limited to productive rearrangements, and each clonotype was defined by a unique CDR3 amino acid sequence. Repertoire clonality was estimated as the Gini-Simpson index, which was computed with the R package tcR. Gini indices were compared with Student's t test, and associations with tumor size change were assessed by Pearson correlation. What TCRdb holds here is the immuneACCESS table cut down to in-frame rearrangements. Part of the clones is not present; checked against another copy, under half of the missing clones reflect an unresolved V gene, and the others are unexplained. V and J calls and clone size are those listed in that table; D and trimming were worked out from the DNA. The sample data list around 65,000 clones, and roughly nine tenths of these were observed just once. Roughly 2.9% of the sample lies in the top ten.

In the paper's terms, the time point label means: after neoadjuvant nivolumab, at surgical resection. None of the patients had received prior systemic or radiation treatment, and all were newly diagnosed with stage II-IVA oral cavity squamous cell carcinoma. Everyone in the cohort had locally advanced, HPV-negative oral cavity squamous cell carcinoma. No culture maintenance or expansion was done, as the peripheral blood mononuclear cells went straight to analysis. Samples came from a longitudinal correlative study of a single-arm phase II trial of neoadjuvant nivolumab in oral cavity squamous cell carcinoma. Genomic DNA-based TCRbeta sequencing was performed on subject-matched pre- and post-treatment PBMCs and tumors from three responders and three non-responders. Peripheral blood mononuclear cells were collected before nivolumab treatment and were collected again after treatment, at the time of surgery. Genomic DNA was isolated from PBMCs using the Maxwell RSC DNA from Cells kit.

The investigation overall reported the following: After neoadjuvant nivolumab, non-responders showed significantly higher T cell clonality (Gini index) in PBMCs than responders did. Only a few patients per response group were included in the TCR analyses, and the authors called for validation in larger cohorts. Higher pretreatment blood Treg/Th17 ratios correlated with both higher pretreatment blood TCRbeta clonality and lower post-treatment tumor TCRbeta clonality.

Rearrangement joined TRBV5-1 to TRBJ1-3; 7 junctional bases match TRBD1. Sequenced material: PBMCs, taken after nivolumab (anti-PD-1) treatment. The TCR sequence derives from a person between 35 and 79 years old with oral cavity squamous cell carcinoma. The nucleotide sequence reads as follows: TGCGCCAGCAGCAACACAGGGGTTGGAAAGGACACCATATATTTT. Protein translation: CASSNTGVGKDTIYF.